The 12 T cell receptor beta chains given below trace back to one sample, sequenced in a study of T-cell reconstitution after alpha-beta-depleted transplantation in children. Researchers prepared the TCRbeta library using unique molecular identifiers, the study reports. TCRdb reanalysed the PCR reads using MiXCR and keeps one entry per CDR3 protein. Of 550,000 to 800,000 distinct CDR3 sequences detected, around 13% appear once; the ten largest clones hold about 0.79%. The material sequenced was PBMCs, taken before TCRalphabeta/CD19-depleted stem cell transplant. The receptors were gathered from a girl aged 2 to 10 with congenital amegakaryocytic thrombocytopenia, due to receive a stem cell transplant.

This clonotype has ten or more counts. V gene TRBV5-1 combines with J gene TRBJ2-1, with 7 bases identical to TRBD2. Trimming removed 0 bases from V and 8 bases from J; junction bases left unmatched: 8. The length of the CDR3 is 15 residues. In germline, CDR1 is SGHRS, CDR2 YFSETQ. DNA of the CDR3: TGCGCCAGCAGCTTGGGGGAGGGGCCTTTGGATGAGCAGTTCTTC. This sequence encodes CASSLGEGPLDEQFF.

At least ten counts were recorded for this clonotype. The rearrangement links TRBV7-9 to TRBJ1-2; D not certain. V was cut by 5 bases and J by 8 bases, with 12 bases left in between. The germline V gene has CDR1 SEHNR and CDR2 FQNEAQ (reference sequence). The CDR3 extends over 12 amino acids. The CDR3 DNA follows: TGTGCCAGCAGCCTGGATTCGGGCGGCTACACCTTC. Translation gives CASSLDSGGYTF.

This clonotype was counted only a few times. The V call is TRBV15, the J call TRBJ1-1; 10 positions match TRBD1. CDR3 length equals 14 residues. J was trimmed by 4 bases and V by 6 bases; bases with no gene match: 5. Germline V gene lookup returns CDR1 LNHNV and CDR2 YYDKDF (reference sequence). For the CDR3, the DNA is TGTGCCACCAGATTGGACAGGGGGGGCACTGAAGCTTTCTTT. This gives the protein CATRLDRGGTEAFF.

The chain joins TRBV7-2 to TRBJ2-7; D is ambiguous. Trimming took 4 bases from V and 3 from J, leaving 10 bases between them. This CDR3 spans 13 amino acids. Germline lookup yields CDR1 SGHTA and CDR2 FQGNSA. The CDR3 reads CASSSDAFYEQYF. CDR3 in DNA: TGTGCCAGCAGCTCGGACGCATTCTACGAGCAGTACTTC.

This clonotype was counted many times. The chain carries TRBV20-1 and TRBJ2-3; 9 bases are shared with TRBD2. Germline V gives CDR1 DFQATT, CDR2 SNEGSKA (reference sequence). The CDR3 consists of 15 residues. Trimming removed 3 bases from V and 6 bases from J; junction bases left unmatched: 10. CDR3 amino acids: CSASGLAGNSDTQYF. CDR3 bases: TGCAGTGCTAGCGGGCTAGCGGGAAACTCGGATACGCAGTATTTT.

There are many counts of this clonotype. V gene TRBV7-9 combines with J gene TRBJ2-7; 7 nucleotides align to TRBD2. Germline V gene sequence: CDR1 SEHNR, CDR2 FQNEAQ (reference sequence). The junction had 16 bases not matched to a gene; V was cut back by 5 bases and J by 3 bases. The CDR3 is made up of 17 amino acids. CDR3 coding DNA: TGTGCCAGCAGCGAGTACGTCCGAGCTCGGGAGGACTACGAGCAGTACTTC. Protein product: CASSEYVRAREDYEQYF.

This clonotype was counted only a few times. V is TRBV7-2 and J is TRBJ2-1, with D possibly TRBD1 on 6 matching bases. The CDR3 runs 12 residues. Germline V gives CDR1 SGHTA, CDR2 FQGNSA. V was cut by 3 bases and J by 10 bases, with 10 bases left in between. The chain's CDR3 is CASSLGHLEQFF. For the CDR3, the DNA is TGTGCCAGCAGCTTGGGACACCTCGAGCAGTTCTTC.

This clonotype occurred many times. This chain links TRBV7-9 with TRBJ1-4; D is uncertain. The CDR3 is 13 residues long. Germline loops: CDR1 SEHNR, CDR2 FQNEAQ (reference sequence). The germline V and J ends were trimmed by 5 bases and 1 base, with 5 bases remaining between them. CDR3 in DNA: TGTGCCAGCAGCACTGGAACTAATGAAAAACTGTTTTTT. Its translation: CASSTGTNEKLFF.

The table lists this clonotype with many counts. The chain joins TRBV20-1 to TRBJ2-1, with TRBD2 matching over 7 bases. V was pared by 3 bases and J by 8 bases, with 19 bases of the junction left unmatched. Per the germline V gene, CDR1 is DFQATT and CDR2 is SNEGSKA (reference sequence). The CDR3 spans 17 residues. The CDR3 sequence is CSASGRTDWRELDEQFF. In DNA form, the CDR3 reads TGCAGTGCTAGTGGCCGAACGGATTGGCGGGAGCTGGATGAGCAGTTCTTC.

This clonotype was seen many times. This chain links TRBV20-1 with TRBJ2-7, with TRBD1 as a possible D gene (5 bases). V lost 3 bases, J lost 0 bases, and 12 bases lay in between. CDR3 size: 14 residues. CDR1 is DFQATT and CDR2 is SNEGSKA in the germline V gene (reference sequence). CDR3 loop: CSASLGPSSYEQYF. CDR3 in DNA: TGCAGTGCTAGTCTGGGGCCTAGCTCCTACGAGCAGTACTTC.

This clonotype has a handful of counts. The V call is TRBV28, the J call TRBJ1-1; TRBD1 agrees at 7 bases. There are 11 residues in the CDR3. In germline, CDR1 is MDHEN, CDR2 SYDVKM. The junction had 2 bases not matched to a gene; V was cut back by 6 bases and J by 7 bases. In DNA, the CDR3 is TGTGCCAGCAGCGGGGACAGTGAAGCTTTCTTT. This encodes CASSGDSEAFF.

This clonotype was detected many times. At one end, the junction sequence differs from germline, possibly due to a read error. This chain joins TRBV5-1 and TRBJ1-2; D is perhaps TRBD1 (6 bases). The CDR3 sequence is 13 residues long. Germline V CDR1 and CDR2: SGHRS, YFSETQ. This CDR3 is CASSLVQGDGYTF. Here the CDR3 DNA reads TGCGCCAGCAGTTTGGTACAGGGCGATGGCTACACCTTC.